This TCR beta chain was identified during a study of shared clonotypes between healthy human individuals. The overall study: The study enrolled two women and a few men aged 18 to 49.

Clones were sequenced by immunoSEQ multiplex PCR, and TCRdb holds only the in-frame ones, with some missing. The sample comprises 800,000 to 950,000 clones, 96% of which are singletons, and less than 0.3% rests with the top ten. This clone was counted once. Its target is unknown. Findings and caveats of the study: Genetic and exposure-history diversity was limited by the small donor number. Sorted-subset sequencing, rarefaction showed, was incomplete despite large depth.

Positive CCR7 selection of CD45RO-negative cells yielded the naive CD8 cells, and terminally differentiated effector memory CD45RA+ cells were excluded. Sequenced material: naive CD8+ T cells sorted from blood. The TCR comes from a man in his thirties or forties in good health.

For the CDR3, the DNA is TGTGCCAGCAACGTCGATGGGGAGACCCAGTACTTC. Protein sequence: CASNVDGETQYF. J is TRBJ2-5 and V is TRBV9; D is unresolved. Deletions cut 6 bases from V and 5 bases from J, with 11 bases between. Germline V lookup: CDR1 SGDLS, CDR2 YYNGEE. The CDR3 is made up of 12 amino acids.